Below are 7 T cell receptor beta chains sequenced from a single sample in a study of blood T cell repertoires in COVID-19. Sequencing was performed with immunoSEQ multiplex PCR; in TCRdb, only in-frame clones are kept and a portion is missing. The sample has roughly 300,000 clones; roughly 90% are singletons. The sample was peripheral blood. These receptors came from a young man with active or convalescent COVID-19.

The chain uses TRBV5-5 and TRBJ1-2; 7 bases fit TRBD1. CDR3 length: 15 amino acids. Germline CDR1 SGHKS, CDR2 YYEKEE (reference sequence). V dropped 4 bases and J dropped 4; count of bases not matched to a gene: 10. The CDR3 DNA follows: TGTGCCAGCAGCCCCGTGGTGACAGGGCCCTATGGCTACACCTTC. Its protein product is CASSPVVTGPYGYTF.

V usage is TRBV7-9 and J usage is TRBJ1-2, with 7 bases that match TRBD1. J was trimmed by 8 bases and V by 3 bases; bases with no gene match: 6. CDR1 is SEHNR, CDR2 FQNEAQ, per germline (reference sequence). This CDR3 region has 13 residues. The CDR3 loop reads CASSLGEGGGYTF. Written as DNA, the CDR3 is TGTGCCAGCAGCTTGGGGGAAGGGGGCGGCTACACCTTC.

Of note for this clone: The same CDR3 is also encoded by other DNA sequences in this sample. The rearrangement joins TRBV6-5 to TRBJ1-2; 9 bases are shared with TRBD1. The V gene's germline CDR1 is MNHEY and CDR2 SVGAGI. V lost 6 bases to trimming and J lost 4 bases; unmatched junction nucleotides: 3. CDR3 length: 13 amino acids. This CDR3 is CASRDRGFYGYTF. The DNA of the CDR3 is TGTGCCAGCAGGGACAGGGGATTCTATGGCTACACCTTC.

The CDR3 reads CASSNALSNQPQHF. As DNA, the CDR3 is TGTGCCAGCAGCAACGCGCTTAGCAATCAGCCCCAGCATTTT. V is TRBV6-2 or TRBV6-3 and J is TRBJ1-5, with D unclear. Germline V gene sequence: CDR1 MNHEY, CDR2 SVGEGT. The CDR3 spans 14 residues. The V gene lost 6 bases and the J gene lost 0 bases, with 9 bases spanning the gap.

This clone is labeled as medium-sized. The chain is built from TRBV3-1 (or the pseudogene TRBV3-2) and TRBJ2-2, with D possibly being TRBD2 (5 bases). Germline-derived CDR1 and CDR2 are LGHDT and YNNKEL (reference sequence). CDR3 length: 13 amino acids. Trimming cost V 4 bases and J 5 bases, with 8 bases left between them. The CDR3 DNA sequence: TGTGCCAGCAGCCCCCCGGGGACCGGGGAGCTGTTTTTT. It translates to CASSPPGTGELFF.

The chain uses TRBV18 and TRBJ2-5, with a possible D match to TRBD2 (5 bases). This CDR3 is 15 amino acids long. Germline loops: CDR1 KGHSH, CDR2 LQKENI. V was clipped by 2 bases and J by 5 bases, with 15 bases between them. This CDR3 is CASSPGDSRGETQYF. The CDR3 DNA follows: TGTGCCAGCTCACCAGGGGATAGCCGAGGGGAGACCCAGTACTTC. Full variable domain (remainder filled in from reference TRBV18 and TRBJ2-5): NAGVMQNPRHLVRRRGQEARLRCSPMKGHSHVYWYRQLPEEGLKFMVYLQKENIIDESGMPKERFSAEFPKEGPSILRIQQVVRGDSAAYFCASSPGDSRGETQYFGPGTRLLVL.

V gene TRBV19 combines with J gene TRBJ2-1, with 8 bases identical to TRBD2. The CDR3 consists of 14 residues. V trimming: 7 bases; J trimming: 10 bases; junction bases outside the gene matches: 12. The V gene's germline CDR1 is LNHDA and CDR2 SQIVND (reference sequence). The CDR3 spells CASKMDPAGGEQFF. CDR3 nucleotide sequence: TGTGCCAGTAAAATGGATCCTGCGGGGGGCGAGCAGTTCTTC.